The T cell receptor (beta chain) described here comes from a study of Graves' ophthalmopathy and Graves' hyperthyroidism. Points from the study as a whole: This model predicted ophthalmopathy progression (sensitivity 70.59%, specificity approximately 77%).

This CDR3 has 12 amino acids. Germline V gene data show CDR1 as SNHLY and CDR2 as FYNNEI. Trimming removed 6 bases from V and 6 bases from J, with 9 bases in between. CDR3 regions of TCR beta were amplified from RNA transcripts. HTBI primers were used in a first-round RT-PCR, which preceded a second-round multiplex PCR. TCRdb recomputed calls from the multiplex PCR reads with MiXCR, one row per CDR3 protein. The profile covers hundreds of thousands of distinct CDR3 sequences, with roughly 15% appearing a single time and 5.5% to 8% taken by the ten largest. This clonotype has a count of ten or more. Its antigen is not identified.

The chain employs TRBV2 and TRBJ1-5, with a weak D call TRBD1 (5 bases). Sequenced material: peripheral blood. The receptor comes from a woman between 18 and 30 years old with stable Graves' hyperthyroidism. CDR3 amino acids: CASSADIQPQHF. The CDR3 DNA sequence: TGTGCCAGCAGCGCGGACATTCAGCCCCAGCATTTT.